The 19 T cell receptor beta chains given below trace back to one sample, sequenced in a study of blood T cell repertoires in COVID-19. This table comes from immunoSEQ multiplex PCR, and its TCRdb copy is limited to in-frame clones, with some not included. This table has around 56,000 clones, around 82% appearing once. Sequences were obtained from peripheral blood. The receptors stem from a man aged 55 to 70 with acute or convalescent COVID-19.

This clone was counted between two and nine times. The rearrangement uses TRBV5-4 and TRBJ1-4; possibly TRBD1 for D (6 bases). Germline CDR1 and CDR2: SGHNT and YYREEE (reference sequence). V lost 3 bases to trimming and J lost 4 bases, with 16 bases between them. The length of the CDR3 is 16 residues. The chain's CDR3 is CASSSLGGALNEKLFF. In nucleotides, the CDR3 is TGTGCCAGCAGCTCCCTCGGGGGGGCACTTAATGAAAAACTGTTTTTT.

This clone was counted once. The chain employs TRBV5-1 and TRBJ2-2; D possibly corresponds to TRBD1 (6 bases). There are 16 residues in the CDR3. Germline loops: CDR1 SGHRS, CDR2 YFSETQ. V was trimmed by 9 bases and J by 4 bases, leaving 22 bases between them. CDR3 sequence reads: CATSWGAAQGTGELFF. For the CDR3, the DNA is TGCGCCACCTCCTGGGGTGCCGCACAGGGCACCGGGGAGCTGTTTTTT.

The CDR3 loop reads CASNRDRVSDGYTF. The CDR3 nucleotides read TGTGCCAGCAATCGGGACAGGGTTAGCGATGGCTACACCTTC. This chain joins TRBV6-4 and TRBJ1-2; 9 nucleotides line up with TRBD1. This CDR3 spans 14 amino acids. After removal of 7 bases from V and 6 bases from J, the junction contained 9 bases not matched to a gene. The germline V gene encodes CDR1 MRHNA and CDR2 SNTAGT.

This rearrangement joins TRBV11-3 to TRBJ2-5; D is unresolved. The length of the CDR3 is 13 residues. From germline, CDR1 is SGHNT and CDR2 YENEEA. V shed 1 base and J shed 5 bases, with 8 bases lying between them. CDR3 sequence: CASSLGVGETQYF. In DNA, the CDR3 is TGTGCCAGCAGCTTAGGGGTCGGGGAGACCCAGTACTTC.

The chain joins TRBV7-9 to TRBJ2-5; D possibly corresponds to TRBD2 (6 bases). In germline, CDR1 is SEHNR, CDR2 FQNEAQ (reference sequence). CDR3 size: 13 residues. V lost 4 bases, J lost 3 bases, and 9 bases lay in between. Here the CDR3 DNA reads TGTGCCAGCAGCTCCCGACTAGAAGAGACCCAGTACTTC. Translating gives CASSSRLEETQYF.

The V call is TRBV2, the J call TRBJ1-4; TRBD1 might be the D (5 bases). This CDR3 is built from 14 residues. The germline CDR1 and CDR2 sequences are SNHLY and FYNNEI. V dropped 5 bases and J dropped 8 bases, with 15 bases sitting between them. CDR3 loop: CASSITGTHEKLFF. CDR3 coding DNA: TGTGCCAGCAGTATAACAGGTACCCACGAAAAACTGTTTTTT. Using reference TRBV2 and TRBJ1-4 for the parts outside the CDR3, the full variable domain is EPEVTQTPSHQVTQMGQEVILRCVPISNHLYFYWYRQILGQKVEFLVSFYNNEISEKSEIFDDQFSVERPDGSNFTLKIRSTKLEDSAMYFCASSITGTHEKLFFGSGTQLSVL.

This chain uses TRBV19 with TRBJ1-2; D unclear. Germline V lookup: CDR1 LNHDA, CDR2 SQIVND (reference sequence). This CDR3 region has 12 residues. V was shortened by 5 bases and J by 8 bases, with 12 bases between the two germline ends. The CDR3 DNA reads TGTGCCAGTAGTCCCCTCGGGGAGGGCTACACCTTC. This encodes CASSPLGEGYTF.

The chain links TRBV6-6 to TRBJ2-2; possible D gene TRBD1, 6 bases. Germline V gene lookup returns CDR1 MNHNY and CDR2 SVGAGI (reference sequence). There are 15 residues in the CDR3. V gave up 10 bases and J gave up 0 bases, with 15 bases separating them. CDR3 sequence: CATDDSGANTGELFF. CDR3 coding DNA: TGTGCCACCGACGACTCAGGGGCGAACACCGGGGAGCTGTTTTTT.

The CDR3 region has the DNA TGTGCCAGCAGCTTGGGACCAGGGGCTAGCAATCAGCCCCAGCATTTT. Its protein is CASSLGPGASNQPQHF. The chain couples TRBV5-4 to TRBJ1-5, with D perhaps matching TRBD1 (6 bases). CDR1 and CDR2 (germline): SGHNT, YYREEE (reference sequence). The CDR3 loop spans 16 amino acids. V lost 0 bases, J lost 0 bases, and 10 bases lay in between.

The rearrangement links TRBV6-2 or TRBV6-3 to TRBJ1-2; no reliable D call. The length of the CDR3 is 15 residues. Germline V gene data show CDR1 as MNHEY and CDR2 as SVGEGT. Trimming took off 3 bases at V and 0 bases at J, with 11 bases between the two ends. This CDR3 is CASSYRGSANYGYTF. The CDR3 nucleotides read TGTGCCAGCAGTTATCGGGGATCGGCTAACTATGGCTACACCTTC.

This clone was seen more than once but under ten times. CDR3 DNA: TGTGCCGGCACCTTTCCGGCAGGGGGGTACTTC. It specifies CAGTFPAGGYF. This chain connects TRBV6-5 to TRBJ2-7, with 7 bases fitting TRBD1. The V gene end was trimmed by 11 bases and the J gene end by 12 bases; junction bases not matched to a gene: 13. The CDR3 runs 11 residues. The germline CDR1 and CDR2 sequences are MNHEY and SVGAGI.

This chain connects TRBV5-1 to TRBJ2-1; 7 nucleotides align to TRBD1. The germline V gene encodes CDR1 SGHRS and CDR2 YFSETQ. The CDR3 has 15 residues. The V gene end was trimmed by 4 bases and the J gene end by 0 bases; junction bases not matched to a gene: 4. CDR3 residues: CASSTTGSSYNEQFF. The CDR3 DNA reads as TGCGCCAGCAGCACGACAGGGAGCTCCTACAATGAGCAGTTCTTC.

This chain joins TRBV28 and TRBJ1-3, with D possibly matching TRBD1 (6 bases). V lost 6 bases to trimming and J lost 4 bases, with 19 bases between them. This CDR3 has 16 amino acids. Germline V gives CDR1 MDHEN, CDR2 SYDVKM. CDR3 sequence (DNA): TGTGCCAGCAGCCTGGGGGCGGGTCCTCGCGGAAACACCATATATTTT. Its translation is CASSLGAGPRGNTIYF.

V usage is TRBV7-9 and J usage is TRBJ2-5; TRBD2 matches 9 bases. Germline CDR1 and CDR2: SEHNR and FQNEAQ (reference sequence). This CDR3 is built from 15 residues. The junction had 8 bases not matched to a gene; V was cut back by 5 bases and J by 4 bases. The CDR3 region has the DNA TGTGCCAGCAGCCCTCCGGGGCGGGGGGGAGAGACCCAGTACTTC. Its translation: CASSPPGRGGETQYF.

The chain combines TRBV18 with TRBJ2-7, with D possibly matching TRBD2 (6 bases). V gave up 2 bases and J gave up 5 bases, with 7 bases separating them. Germline V gene lookup returns CDR1 KGHSH and CDR2 LQKENI. The CDR3 is 12 residues long. Written as DNA, the CDR3 is TGTGCCAGCTCACCATCGGGGGACGAGCAGTACTTC. It specifies CASSPSGDEQYF.

V usage is TRBV27 and J usage is TRBJ1-4, with TRBD1 as a possible D gene (5 bases). The V end was cut by 2 bases, the J end by 7 bases, with 8 bases between. The germline V gene has CDR1 MNHEY and CDR2 SMNVEV (reference sequence). This CDR3 comprises 13 residues. CDR3 region: CASSLGGGEKLFF. CDR3 sequence (DNA): TGTGCCAGCAGTTTAGGGGGGGGTGAAAAACTGTTTTTT.

The chain couples TRBV2 to TRBJ1-2; TRBD1 might be the D (5 bases). The CDR3 has 12 amino acids. V dropped 0 bases and J dropped 10 bases, with 9 bases sitting between them. Germline V gene data show CDR1 as SNHLY and CDR2 as FYNNEI. The CDR3 DNA reads TGTGCCAGCAGTGAAGCGGACATAAACTACACCTTC. Translating gives CASSEADINYTF.

This rearrangement joins TRBV6-5 to TRBJ1-5, with D possibly TRBD1 on 5 matching bases. This CDR3 contains 15 residues. Trimming removed 7 bases at V and 4 bases at J, with 17 bases between. Germline loops: CDR1 MNHEY, CDR2 SVGAGI. Here the CDR3 reads CASNQQDFNNQPQHF. CDR3 DNA sequence: TGTGCCAGCAACCAACAGGATTTCAATAATCAGCCCCAGCATTTT.

The genes are TRBV23-1 and TRBJ1-5; no clear D. TRBV23-1 is an ORF; its function is uncertain. This CDR3 has 14 amino acids. With 2 bases removed from V and 9 bases from J, the gap between germline ends came to 14 bases. Written as DNA, the CDR3 is TGCGCCAGCAGTCAAAGACCTCGGGCGGGGCCCCAGCATTTT. Translating gives CASSQRPRAGPQHF.